The entry below describes one T cell receptor (beta chain). This entry is derived from a study of T-cell memory formation after mild COVID-19. TCRdb recomputed calls from the 5' RACE reads with MiXCR, one row per CDR3 protein. The table lists around 180,000 distinct CDR3 sequences, approximately 17% of them singletons. Sequencing input: PBMCs or a T cell subset sorted from them (not recorded which). The sequence was obtained from a man between 18 and 35 years old who had mild COVID-19 (a few samples of this study predate the infection). Cell type and time point are not known.

The CDR3 sequence is CATQDSTYQPQHF. CDR3 DNA: TGTGCCACCCAGGACTCGACTTACCAGCCCCAGCATTTT. This chain connects TRBV24-1 to TRBJ1-5; unclear D gene. CDR1 KGHDR and CDR2 SFDVKD come from the germline V gene. The CDR3 covers 13 residues. V was pared by 9 bases and J by 7 bases, with 15 bases between.